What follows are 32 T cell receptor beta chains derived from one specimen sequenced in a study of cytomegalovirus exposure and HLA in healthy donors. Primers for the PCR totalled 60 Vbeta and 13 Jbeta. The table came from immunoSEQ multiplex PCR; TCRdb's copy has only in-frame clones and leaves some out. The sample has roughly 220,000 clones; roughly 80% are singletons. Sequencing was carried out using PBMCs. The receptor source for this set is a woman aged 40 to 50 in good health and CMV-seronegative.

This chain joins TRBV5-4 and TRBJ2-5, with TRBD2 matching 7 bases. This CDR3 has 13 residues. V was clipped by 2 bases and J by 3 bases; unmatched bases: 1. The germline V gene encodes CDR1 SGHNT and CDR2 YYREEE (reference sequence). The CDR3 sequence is CASSFLAEETQYF. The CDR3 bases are TGTGCCAGCAGCTTCCTAGCGGAAGAGACCCAGTACTTC.

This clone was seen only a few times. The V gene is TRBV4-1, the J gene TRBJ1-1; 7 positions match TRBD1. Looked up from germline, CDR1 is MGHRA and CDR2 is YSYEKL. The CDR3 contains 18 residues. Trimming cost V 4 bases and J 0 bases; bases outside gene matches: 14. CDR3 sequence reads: CASSRDRDSFGLNTEAFF. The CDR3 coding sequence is TGCGCCAGCAGCCGAGACCGGGACAGTTTTGGACTGAACACTGAAGCTTTCTTT.

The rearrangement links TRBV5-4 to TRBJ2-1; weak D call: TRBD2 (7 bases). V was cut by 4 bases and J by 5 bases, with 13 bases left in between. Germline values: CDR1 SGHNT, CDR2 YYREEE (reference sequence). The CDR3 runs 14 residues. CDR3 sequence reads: CASSRGGLNNEQFF. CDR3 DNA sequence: TGTGCCAGCAGCAGGGGGGGACTAAACAATGAGCAGTTCTTC.

The CDR3 here is CATSNEDSNYGYTF. CDR3 DNA: TGTGCCACCAGCAATGAGGACAGTAACTATGGCTACACCTTC. This rearrangement joins TRBV15 to TRBJ1-2; perhaps TRBD1 as D (6 bases). CDR1 and CDR2 from the germline V gene are LNHNV and YYDKDF (reference sequence). CDR3 length: 14 residues. V was trimmed by 4 bases and J by 1 base, leaving 10 bases between them.

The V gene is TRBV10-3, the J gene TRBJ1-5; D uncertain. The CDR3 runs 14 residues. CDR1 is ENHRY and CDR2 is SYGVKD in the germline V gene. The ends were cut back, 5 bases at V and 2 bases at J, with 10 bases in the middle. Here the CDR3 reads CAISREGGNQPQHF. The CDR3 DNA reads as TGTGCCATCAGTCGGGAAGGTGGCAATCAGCCCCAGCATTTT.

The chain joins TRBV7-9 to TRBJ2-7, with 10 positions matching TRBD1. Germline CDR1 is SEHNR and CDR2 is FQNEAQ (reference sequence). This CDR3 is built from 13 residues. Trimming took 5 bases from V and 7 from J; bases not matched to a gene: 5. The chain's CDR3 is CASSRQGAGEQYF. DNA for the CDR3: TGTGCCAGCAGCAGACAGGGGGCCGGGGAGCAGTACTTC.

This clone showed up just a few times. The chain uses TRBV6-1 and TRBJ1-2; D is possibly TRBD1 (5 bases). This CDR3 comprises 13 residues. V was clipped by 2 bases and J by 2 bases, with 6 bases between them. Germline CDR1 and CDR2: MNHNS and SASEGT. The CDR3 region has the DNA TGTGCCAGCAGTGAAACAGGCAACTATGGCTACACCTTC. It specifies CASSETGNYGYTF.

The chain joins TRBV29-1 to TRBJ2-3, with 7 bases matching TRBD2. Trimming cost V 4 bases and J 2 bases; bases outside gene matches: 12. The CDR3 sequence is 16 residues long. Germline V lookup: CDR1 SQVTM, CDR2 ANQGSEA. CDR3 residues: CSVGPFPGGNTDTQYF. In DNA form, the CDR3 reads TGCAGCGTTGGGCCTTTTCCCGGGGGGAACACAGATACGCAGTATTTT.

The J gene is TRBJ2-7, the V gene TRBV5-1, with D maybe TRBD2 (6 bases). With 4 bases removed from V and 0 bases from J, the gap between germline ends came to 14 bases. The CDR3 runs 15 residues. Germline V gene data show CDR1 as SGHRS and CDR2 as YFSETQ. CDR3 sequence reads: CASSLGRGSSYEQYF. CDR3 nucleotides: TGCGCCAGCAGCCTGGGACGGGGGAGCTCCTACGAGCAGTACTTC.

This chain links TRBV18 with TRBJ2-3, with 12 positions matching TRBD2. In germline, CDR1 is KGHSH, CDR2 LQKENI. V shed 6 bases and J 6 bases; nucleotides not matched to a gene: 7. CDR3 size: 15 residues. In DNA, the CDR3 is TGTGCCAGCTCTCCGACTAGCGGGAGTTCTGATACGCAGTATTTT. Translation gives CASSPTSGSSDTQYF.

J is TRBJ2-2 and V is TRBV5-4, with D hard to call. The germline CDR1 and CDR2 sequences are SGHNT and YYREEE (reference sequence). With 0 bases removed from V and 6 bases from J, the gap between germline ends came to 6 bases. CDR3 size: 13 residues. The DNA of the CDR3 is TGTGCCAGCAGCTTGGATGGGCCCGGGGAGCTGTTTTTT. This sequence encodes CASSLDGPGELFF.

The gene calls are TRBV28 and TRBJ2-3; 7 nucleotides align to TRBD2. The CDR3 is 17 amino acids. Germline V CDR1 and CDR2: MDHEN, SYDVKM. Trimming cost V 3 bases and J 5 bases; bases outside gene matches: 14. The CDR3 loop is CASSLPPSAGALDTQYF. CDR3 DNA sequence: TGTGCCAGCAGTTTGCCCCCGAGTGCGGGAGCTCTAGATACGCAGTATTTT. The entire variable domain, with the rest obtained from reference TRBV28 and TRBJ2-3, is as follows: DVKVTQSSRYLVKRTGEKVFLECVQDMDHENMFWYRQDPGLGLRLIYFSYDVKMKEKGDIPEGYSVSREKKERFSLILESASTNQTSMYLCASSLPPSAGALDTQYFGPGTRLTVL.

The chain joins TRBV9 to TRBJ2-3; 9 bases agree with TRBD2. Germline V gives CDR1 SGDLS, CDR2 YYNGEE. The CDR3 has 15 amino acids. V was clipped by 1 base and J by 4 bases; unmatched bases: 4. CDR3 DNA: TGTGCCAGCAGCGTAAGCGGGAGGAGGGCAGATACGCAGTATTTT. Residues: CASSVSGRRADTQYF.

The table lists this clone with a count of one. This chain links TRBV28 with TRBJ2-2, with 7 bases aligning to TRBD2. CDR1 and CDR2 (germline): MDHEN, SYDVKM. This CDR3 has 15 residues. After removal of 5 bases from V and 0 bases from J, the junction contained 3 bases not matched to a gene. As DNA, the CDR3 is TGTGCCAGCAGTCAAGCGGGGACGAACACCGGGGAGCTGTTTTTT. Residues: CASSQAGTNTGELFF. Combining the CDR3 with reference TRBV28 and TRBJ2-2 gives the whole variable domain DVKVTQSSRYLVKRTGEKVFLECVQDMDHENMFWYRQDPGLGLRLIYFSYDVKMKEKGDIPEGYSVSREKKERFSLILESASTNQTSMYLCASSQAGTNTGELFFGEGSRLTVL.

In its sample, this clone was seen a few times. CDR3 amino acids: CASSKSGPYGYTF. The DNA of the CDR3 is TGTGCCAGCAGTAAAAGCGGACCATATGGCTACACCTTC. This chain uses TRBV28 with TRBJ1-2; D is undetermined. Trimming removed 5 bases at V and 5 bases at J, with 12 bases between. The germline gives CDR1 MDHEN, CDR2 SYDVKM. This CDR3 region has 13 residues.

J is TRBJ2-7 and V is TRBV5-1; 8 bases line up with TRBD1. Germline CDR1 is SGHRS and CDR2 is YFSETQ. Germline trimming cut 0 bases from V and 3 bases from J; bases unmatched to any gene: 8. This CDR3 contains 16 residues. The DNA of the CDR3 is TGCGCCAGCAGCTTGGATAGGACAGGGAACCGCTACGAGCAGTACTTC. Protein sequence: CASSLDRTGNRYEQYF.

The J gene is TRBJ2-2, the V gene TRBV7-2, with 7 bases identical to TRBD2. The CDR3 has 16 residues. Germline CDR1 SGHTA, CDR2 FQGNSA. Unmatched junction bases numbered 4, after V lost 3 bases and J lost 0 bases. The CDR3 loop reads CASSLGAGTNTGELFF. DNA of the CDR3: TGTGCCAGCAGCTTGGGAGCGGGGACGAACACCGGGGAGCTGTTTTTT.

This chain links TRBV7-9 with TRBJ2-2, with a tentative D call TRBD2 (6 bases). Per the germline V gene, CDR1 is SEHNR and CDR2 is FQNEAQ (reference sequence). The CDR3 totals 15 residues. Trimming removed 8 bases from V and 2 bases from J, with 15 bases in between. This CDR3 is CASQEGGINTGELFF. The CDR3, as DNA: TGTGCCAGCCAAGAGGGCGGGATAAACACCGGGGAGCTGTTTTTT.

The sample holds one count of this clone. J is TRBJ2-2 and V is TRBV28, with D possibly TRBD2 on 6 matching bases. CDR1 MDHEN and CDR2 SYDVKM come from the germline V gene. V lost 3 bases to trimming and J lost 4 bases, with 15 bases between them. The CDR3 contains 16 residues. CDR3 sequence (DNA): TGTGCCAGCAGTTTTTCTAGCGACGTTGGCACCGGGGAGCTGTTTTTT. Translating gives CASSFSSDVGTGELFF.

In DNA form, the CDR3 reads TGTGCCAGCCGGGGGACAGGGGGAGGGACTGGCTATGGCTACACCTTC. Translating it yields CASRGTGGGTGYGYTF. The chain is built from TRBV19 and TRBJ1-2, with 11 nucleotides matching TRBD1. CDR1 is LNHDA, CDR2 SQIVND, per germline (reference sequence). V lost 9 bases and J lost 4; bases outside the gene matches: 13. The CDR3 is 16 amino acids.

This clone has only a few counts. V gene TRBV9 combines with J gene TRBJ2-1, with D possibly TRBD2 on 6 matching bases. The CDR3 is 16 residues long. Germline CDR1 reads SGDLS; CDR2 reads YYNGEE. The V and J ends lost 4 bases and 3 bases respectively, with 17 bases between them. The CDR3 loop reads CASSRPGSGFYNEQFF. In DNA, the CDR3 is TGTGCCAGCAGCCGCCCGGGGAGCGGGTTCTACAATGAGCAGTTCTTC.

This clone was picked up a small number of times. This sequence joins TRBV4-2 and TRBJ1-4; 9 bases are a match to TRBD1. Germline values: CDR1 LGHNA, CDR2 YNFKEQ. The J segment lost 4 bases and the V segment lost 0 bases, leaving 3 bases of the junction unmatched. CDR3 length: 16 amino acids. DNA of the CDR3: TGTGCCAGCAGCCAAGATGGACAGGGGATTAATGAAAAACTGTTTTTT. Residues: CASSQDGQGINEKLFF.

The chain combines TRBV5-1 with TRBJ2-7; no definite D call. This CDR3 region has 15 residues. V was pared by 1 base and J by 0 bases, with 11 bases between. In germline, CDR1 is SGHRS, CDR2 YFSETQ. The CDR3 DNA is TGCGCCAGCAGCTTGTCCGAGTTCTCCTCCTACGAGCAGTACTTC. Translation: CASSLSEFSSYEQYF.

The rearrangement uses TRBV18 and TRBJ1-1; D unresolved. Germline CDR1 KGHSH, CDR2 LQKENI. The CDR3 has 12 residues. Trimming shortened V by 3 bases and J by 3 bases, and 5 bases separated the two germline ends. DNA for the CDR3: TGTGCCAGCTCACCGCGTGACACTGAAGCTTTCTTT. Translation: CASSPRDTEAFF.

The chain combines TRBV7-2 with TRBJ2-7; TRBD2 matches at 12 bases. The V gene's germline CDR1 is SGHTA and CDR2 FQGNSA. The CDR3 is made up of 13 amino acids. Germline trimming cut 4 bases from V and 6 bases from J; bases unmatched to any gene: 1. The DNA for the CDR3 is TGTGCCAGCAGCTCGGGACTAGCGGGCGAGCAGTACTTC. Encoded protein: CASSSGLAGEQYF.

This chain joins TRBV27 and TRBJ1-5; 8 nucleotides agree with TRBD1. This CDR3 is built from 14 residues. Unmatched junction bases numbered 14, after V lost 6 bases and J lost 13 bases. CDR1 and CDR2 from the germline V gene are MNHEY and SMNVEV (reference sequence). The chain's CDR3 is CASSLTGGLSIQHF. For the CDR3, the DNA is TGTGCCAGCAGCTTAACAGGGGGTCTATCTATTCAGCATTTT.

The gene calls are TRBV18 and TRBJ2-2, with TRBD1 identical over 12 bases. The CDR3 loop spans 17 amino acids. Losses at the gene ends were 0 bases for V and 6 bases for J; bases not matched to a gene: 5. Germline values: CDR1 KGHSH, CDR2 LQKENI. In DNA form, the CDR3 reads TGTGCCAGCTCACCACCACTCGGGACAGGGGGCGCCGGGGAGCTGTTTTTT. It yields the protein CASSPPLGTGGAGELFF.

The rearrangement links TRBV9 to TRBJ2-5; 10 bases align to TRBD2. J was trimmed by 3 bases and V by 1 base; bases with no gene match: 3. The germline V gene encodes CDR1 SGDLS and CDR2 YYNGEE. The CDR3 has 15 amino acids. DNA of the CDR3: TGTGCCAGCAGCGTACTCGGACTAGCGGAAGAGACCCAGTACTTC. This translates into CASSVLGLAEETQYF.

The CDR3 region has the DNA TGTGCCACCAAGAAGCGGGTTTCGAACACCGGGGAGCTGTTTTTT. Translated: CATKKRVSNTGELFF. The chain recombines TRBV2 with TRBJ2-2, with D tentatively TRBD2 (6 bases). CDR1 SNHLY and CDR2 FYNNEI come from the germline V gene. The CDR3 extends over 15 amino acids. V was clipped by 10 bases and J by 0 bases, with 15 bases between them. Combining the CDR3 with reference TRBV2 and TRBJ2-2 gives the whole variable domain EPEVTQTPSHQVTQMGQEVILRCVPISNHLYFYWYRQILGQKVEFLVSFYNNEISEKSEIFDDQFSVERPDGSNFTLKIRSTKLEDSAMYFCATKKRVSNTGELFFGEGSRLTVL.

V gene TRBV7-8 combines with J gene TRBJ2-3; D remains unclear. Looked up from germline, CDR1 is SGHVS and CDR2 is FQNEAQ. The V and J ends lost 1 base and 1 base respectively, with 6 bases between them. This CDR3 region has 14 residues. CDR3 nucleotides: TGTGCCAGCAGCTTAGATATAGGCACAGATACGCAGTATTTT. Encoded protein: CASSLDIGTDTQYF. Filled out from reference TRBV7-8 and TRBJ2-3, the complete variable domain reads GAGVSQSPRYKVAKRGQDVALRCDPISGHVSLFWYQQALGQGPEFLTYFQNEAQLDKSGLPSDRFFAERPEGSVSTLKIQRTQQEDSAVYLCASSLDIGTDTQYFGPGTRLTVL.

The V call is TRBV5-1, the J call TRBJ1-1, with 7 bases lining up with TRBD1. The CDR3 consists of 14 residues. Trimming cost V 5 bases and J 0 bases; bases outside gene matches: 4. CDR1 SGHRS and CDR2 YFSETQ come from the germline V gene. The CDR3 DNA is TGCGCCAGCAGGTCGGGACAGTTGAACACTGAAGCTTTCTTT. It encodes CASRSGQLNTEAFF. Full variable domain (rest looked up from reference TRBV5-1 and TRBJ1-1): KAGVTQTPRYLIKTRGQQVTLSCSPISGHRSVSWYQQTPGQGLQFLFEYFSETQRNKGNFPGRFSGRQFSNSRSEMNVSTLELGDSALYLCASRSGQLNTEAFFGQGTRLTVV.

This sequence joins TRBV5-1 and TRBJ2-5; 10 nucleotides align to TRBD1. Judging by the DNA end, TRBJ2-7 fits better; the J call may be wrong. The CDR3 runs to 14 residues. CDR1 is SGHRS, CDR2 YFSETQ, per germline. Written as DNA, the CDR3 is TGCGCCAGCAGCTTCTCGGGACAGGGGTCCGAGCAGTACTTC. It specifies CASSFSGQGSEQYF.